This T cell receptor (beta chain) was identified in a study of identical twins. General observations from the study: Fewer insertions were carried by abundant cord blood beta clonotypes, but none was seen in memory repertoires.

Germline V gene data show CDR1 as SGHRS and CDR2 as YFSETQ. V was shortened by 4 bases and J by 4 bases, with 19 bases between the two germline ends. The CDR3 runs 16 residues. With regard to this clonotype: Its matching antigen is unknown.

It was template switching that added a universal primer site, and there were unique molecular identifiers on the cDNA. MiXCR, run by TCRdb on the 5' RACE reads, gives a single entry per CDR3 protein. The sample lists some 1,700,000 distinct CDR3 sequences, more than 30% occurring once. This chain connects TRBV5-1 to TRBJ2-3; possible D gene TRBD2, 6 bases. This TCR derives from a newborn girl in good health. Sequencing input: cord blood. The CDR3 region has the DNA TGCGCCAGCAGCCCGGGGGACTCTTTGAACGCAGATACGCAGTATTTT. This sequence encodes CASSPGDSLNADTQYF.